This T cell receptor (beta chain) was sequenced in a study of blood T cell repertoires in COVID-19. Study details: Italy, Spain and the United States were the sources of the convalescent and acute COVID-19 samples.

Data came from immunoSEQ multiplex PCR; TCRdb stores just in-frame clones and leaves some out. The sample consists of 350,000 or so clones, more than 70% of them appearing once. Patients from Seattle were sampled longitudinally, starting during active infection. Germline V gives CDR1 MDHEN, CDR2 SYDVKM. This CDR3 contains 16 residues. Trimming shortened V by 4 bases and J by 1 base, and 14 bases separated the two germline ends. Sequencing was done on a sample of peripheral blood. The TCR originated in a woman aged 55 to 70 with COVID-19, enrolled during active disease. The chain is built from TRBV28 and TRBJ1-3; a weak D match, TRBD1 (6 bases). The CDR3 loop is CASSSPGDRSGNTIYF. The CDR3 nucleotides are TGTGCCAGCAGTTCGCCAGGAGACAGGTCTGGAAACACCATATATTTT.